The TCR beta chain described here comes from a study of blood T cell repertoires in COVID-19 (dated by TCRdb to 2018 to 2021). In terms of the full investigation: The collaborator samples originated in the United States, Italy and Spain and spanned the acute and convalescent phases of COVID-19. The material from the prospective study consisted of cDNA or gDNA derived from T cells, B-cell-depleted T cells, or PBMCs. Subjects who had been exposed to COVID-19, were actively infected with it, or had recovered from it provided the deeply sampled blood TCRbeta repertoires that made up the dataset. The repertoires were released in a freely available public database intended as a resource for research on the immune response to SARS-CoV-2. Samples came from the ongoing ImmuneRACE study (first 160 participants) plus 1,254 subjects from 6 global collaborators. Sample metadata almost always included a de-identified subject ID, COVID-19 status, age in years and sex. Where available, HLA class I and class II types were taken from metadata supplied by the sample provider and were not determined by assay-based typing.

Overall study results and their limits: Clinical and demographic metadata were provided uncurated, with the amount varying by source and participant.

V is reduced by 0 bases and J by 10 bases, leaving a spacing of 9 bases between them. CDR3 length: 13 amino acids, cysteine to phenylalanine. Only the CDR3 DNA stays, 39 bases, in frame from base 1. The germline V gene yields KGHDR for CDR1 and SFDVKD for CDR2. Turning to this clone: No antigen is known for it. Base qualities are not provided; no much larger clone lies one nucleotide away.

In Seattle, one collaborating source enrolled patients while the infection was active and tracked those patients longitudinally over the course of disease. The collaborating institutions used their own protocols to collect whole blood in K2EDTA tubes. Collaborator samples were shipped for TCRbeta analysis as frozen whole blood, isolated PBMCs, or DNA extracted from either sample type. TCRbeta CDR3 regions were amplified from genomic DNA by means of the immunoSEQ Assay, a bias-controlled multiplex PCR. Per the original workflow: The number of nucleated cells in each sample was estimated by amplification of reference gene primers within the assay. To quantify the absolute abundance of each unique TCRbeta CDR3 rearrangement, sequence reads were collapsed and filtered. Productive Simpson clonality was computed per sample as the square root of Simpson's diversity index over productive rearrangements. What TCRdb holds here is the immuneACCESS table cut down to in-frame rearrangements. Part of the clones is not present; checked against another copy, under half of the missing clones reflect an unresolved V gene, and the others are unexplained. D and trimming were read from the DNA, whereas the V and J calls and clone size are those reported in that table. For this sample there are tens of thousands of clones; about 87% appear just once. The top ten clonotypes cover less than 5% of the sample.

Material: peripheral blood. The source of this sequence is a man between 40 and 49 years old with COVID-19, enrolled during active disease. The chain is encoded by TRBV24-1 joined to TRBJ2-1, and the D gene may be TRBD1, 6 bases matching. CDR3 loop: CATSDLLRGEQFF. The DNA sequence reads TGTGCCACCAGTGATTTGCTTAGGGGGGAGCAGTTCTTC.